Below, one TCR beta chain is given with its context. V was pared by 2 bases and J by 2 bases, with 7 bases between. Per the germline V gene, CDR1 is SGHTA and CDR2 is FQGNSA. The CDR3 consists of 13 residues. The entry originates in a study of blood T cell repertoires in COVID-19. Study as a whole: Sites in the United States, Italy and Spain provided acute and convalescent COVID-19 samples. Sample material is recorded as cDNA or gDNA derived from T cells, B-cell-depleted T cells, or PBMCs.

Original data processing: Nucleated cell counts were estimated from reference gene primer amplification. Produced via immunoSEQ multiplex PCR; TCRdb's table is partial and in-frame only. The V and J calls and clone size come from that table; D and trimming were worked out from the DNA. The sample contains about 220,000 clones, approximately 83% of which appear only once. This clonotype originated in a woman between 55 and 75 years old with acute or convalescent COVID-19. This chain uses TRBV7-2 with TRBJ2-7; tentative D call: TRBD2 (6 bases). The sample taken for sequencing was peripheral blood. The CDR3, as DNA: TGTGCCAGCAGCTTATGGGGGGCCTACGAGCAGTACTTC. It translates to CASSLWGAYEQYF.